This TCR beta chain is from a study of shared clonotypes between healthy human individuals. This clone was detected only once. Naive CD8 cells comprised CD45RO-negative, CCR7-positively selected cells, excluding terminally differentiated effector memory CD45RA+ cells. Genomic DNA belonging to each subset was distributed in equal measure over several immunoSEQ plates. The assay was immunoSEQ multiplex PCR, and TCRdb's table has in-frame clones only and misses some. This table holds around 2.1 million clones, around 93% found once. Germline V CDR1 and CDR2: MDHEN, SYDVKM. The CDR3 sequence is 15 residues long. V trimming: 8 bases; J trimming: 5 bases; junction bases outside the gene matches: 11.

The chain carries TRBV28 and TRBJ1-5; TRBD1 matches at 8 bases. The sample comprised naive CD8+ T cells from PBMCs. The receptor was isolated from a man aged 18 to 29 in good health. Some clones in this sample may be carry-over from other donors' samples. This CDR3 reads CASQQLFRGHQPQHF. In DNA form, the CDR3 reads TGTGCCAGCCAGCAGTTATTCAGGGGGCATCAGCCCCAGCATTTT.